The 23 T cell receptor beta chains reported below all come from one sample, sequenced in a study of cytomegalovirus exposure and HLA in healthy donors. Both 60 Vbeta primers and 13 Jbeta primers went into the PCR. Produced via immunoSEQ multiplex PCR; TCRdb's table is partial and in-frame only. This table lists under 95,000 clones. Sequencing was performed on PBMCs. Receptors originate from a middle-aged man in good health and CMV-seronegative.

The genes are TRBV5-1 and TRBJ2-1, with TRBD2 matching over 8 bases. The J segment lost 1 base and the V segment lost 3 bases, leaving 3 bases of the junction unmatched. The CDR3 consists of 15 residues. The germline CDR1 and CDR2 sequences are SGHRS and YFSETQ. The CDR3 sequence is CASSSGGQSYNEQFF. The CDR3 DNA reads as TGCGCCAGCAGCTCGGGGGGGCAGTCCTACAATGAGCAGTTCTTC.

The V gene is TRBV6-5, the J gene TRBJ2-4; D may be TRBD1 (6 bases). Deletions cut 4 bases from V and 0 bases from J, with 10 bases between. In germline, CDR1 is MNHEY, CDR2 SVGAGI. The length of the CDR3 is 15 residues. For the CDR3, the DNA is TGTGCCAGCAGTTCACAGGGTCTAGCCAAAAACATTCAGTACTTC. Amino acids: CASSSQGLAKNIQYF.

V is TRBV27 and J is TRBJ1-2, with D maybe TRBD1 (5 bases). Trimming left V 2 bases short and J 5 bases short, with 12 bases between. The germline V gene has CDR1 MNHEY and CDR2 SMNVEV (reference sequence). CDR3 length: 14 residues. The CDR3 region is CASSLMGGRYGYTF. In DNA, the CDR3 is TGTGCCAGCAGTTTAATGGGGGGGAGATATGGCTACACCTTC.

The chain has TRBV19 and TRBJ1-2; D uncertain. CDR1 is LNHDA and CDR2 is SQIVND in the germline V gene (reference sequence). Trimming stripped 5 bases from V and 5 bases from J, with 18 bases between. This CDR3 is 15 amino acids long. CDR3 nucleotide sequence: TGTGCCAGTAGTCGAGGGAGGAGGCTAACTTATGGCTACACCTTC. Its translation is CASSRGRRLTYGYTF.

The chain is built from TRBV7-2 and TRBJ2-7, with D possibly being TRBD1 (6 bases). Germline CDR1 and CDR2: SGHTA and FQGNSA. The CDR3 sequence is 13 residues long. V was trimmed by 1 base and J by 2 bases, leaving 6 bases between them. The CDR3: CASSLGTAYEQYF. Here the CDR3 DNA reads TGTGCCAGCAGCTTAGGGACAGCCTACGAGCAGTACTTC.

This chain connects TRBV5-1 to TRBJ2-2; weak D call: TRBD2 (5 bases). The V and J ends lost 1 base and 2 bases respectively, with 9 bases between them. Germline V CDR1 and CDR2: SGHRS, YFSETQ. The CDR3 contains 15 residues. CDR3 sequence: CASSLNGENTGELFF. The DNA for the CDR3 is TGCGCCAGCAGCTTGAACGGGGAAAACACCGGGGAGCTGTTTTTT.

V is TRBV7-9 and J is TRBJ1-5; 9 bases align to TRBD1. Trimming removed 4 bases from V and 6 bases from J; junction bases left unmatched: 7. CDR1 is SEHNR and CDR2 is FQNEAQ in the germline V gene (reference sequence). The CDR3 is 15 amino acids. CDR3: CASSSGTGIFQPQHF. The CDR3 DNA reads TGTGCCAGCAGCTCTGGGACAGGGATTTTTCAGCCCCAGCATTTT.

V usage is TRBV6-5 and J usage is TRBJ2-3, with 7 nucleotides matching TRBD1. J was trimmed by 0 bases and V by 5 bases; bases with no gene match: 2. Germline CDR1 MNHEY, CDR2 SVGAGI. The CDR3 length is 14 residues. CDR3 DNA sequence: TGTGCCAGCAGTGACAGGGACAGCACAGATACGCAGTATTTT. This gives the protein CASSDRDSTDTQYF.

This chain links TRBV27 with TRBJ1-1; TRBD1 might be the D (6 bases). The CDR3 has 14 amino acids. Germline V gene sequence: CDR1 MNHEY, CDR2 SMNVEV (reference sequence). Trimming removed 7 bases at V and 5 bases at J, with 17 bases between. CDR3 bases: TGTGCCAGCACTCTAAACCTCAGGGGTACTGAAGCTTTCTTT. This encodes CASTLNLRGTEAFF.

The gene calls are TRBV18 and TRBJ1-4, with 8 bases identical to TRBD1. The CDR3 is 16 residues long. Unmatched junction bases numbered 10, after V lost 3 bases and J lost 7 bases. The germline V gene has CDR1 KGHSH and CDR2 LQKENI. Here the CDR3 reads CASSPRAQGAVEKLFF. CDR3 bases: TGTGCCAGCTCACCCAGGGCGCAGGGGGCGGTTGAAAAACTGTTTTTT.

The chain employs TRBV5-1 and TRBJ1-2, with a tentative D call TRBD1 (5 bases). This CDR3 comprises 13 residues. Trimming shortened V by 0 bases and J by 4 bases, and 7 bases separated the two germline ends. The germline gives CDR1 SGHRS, CDR2 YFSETQ. CDR3 loop: CASSLDGGYGYTF. The CDR3 coding sequence is TGCGCCAGCAGCTTGGACGGGGGCTATGGCTACACCTTC.

This chain joins TRBV6-5 and TRBJ1-2; 8 bases align to TRBD1. The CDR3 runs 13 residues. From germline, CDR1 is MNHEY and CDR2 SVGAGI. Losses at the gene ends were 5 bases for V and 4 bases for J; bases not matched to a gene: 3. The CDR3 sequence: CASSPTGAYGYTF. CDR3 DNA sequence: TGTGCCAGCAGTCCGACAGGGGCCTATGGCTACACCTTC.

J is TRBJ2-5 and V is TRBV4-2, with TRBD2 matching 10 bases. The junction had 16 bases not matched to a gene; V was cut back by 6 bases and J by 0 bases. Looked up from germline, CDR1 is LGHNA and CDR2 is YNFKEQ. CDR3 length: 19 residues. This CDR3 is CASSIAGTSDSAYQETQYF. Here the CDR3 DNA reads TGTGCCAGCAGTATAGCCGGGACTAGCGATTCAGCTTACCAAGAGACCCAGTACTTC.

The rearrangement uses TRBV6-5 and TRBJ1-2; D is ambiguous. Trimming pared 7 bases from V and 4 bases from J, leaving 13 bases between. The CDR3 runs to 13 residues. Germline V gives CDR1 MNHEY, CDR2 SVGAGI. In DNA, the CDR3 is TGTGCCAGCACCCCGTCGGGTAGCTATGGCTACACCTTC. Its translation: CASTPSGSYGYTF.

The V gene is TRBV6-5, the J gene TRBJ1-2, with 9 bases matching TRBD1. V lost 5 bases, J lost 5 bases, and 6 bases stayed unmatched. The CDR3 extends over 14 amino acids. The V gene's germline CDR1 is MNHEY and CDR2 SVGAGI. CDR3 nucleotide sequence: TGTGCCAGCAGTCTACAGGGGGCCCTTTATGGCTACACCTTC. The encoded protein is CASSLQGALYGYTF.

V is TRBV6-1 and J is TRBJ2-5; the D gene is possibly TRBD2 (5 bases). The CDR3 is 14 amino acids. Trimming pared 1 base from V and 4 bases from J, leaving 10 bases between. Per germline, CDR1 MNHNS and CDR2 SASEGT. Here the CDR3 reads CASSEGPRVETQYF. In nucleotides, the CDR3 is TGTGCCAGCAGTGAAGGGCCGCGGGTAGAGACCCAGTACTTC.

In DNA, the CDR3 is TGTGCCAGCAGAACAGCTCATCAGCCCCAGCATTTT. Its translation: CASRTAHQPQHF. The V gene is TRBV27, the J gene TRBJ1-5; D unclear. CDR1 and CDR2 from the germline V gene are MNHEY and SMNVEV (reference sequence). This CDR3 is built from 12 residues. The V gene lost 6 bases and the J gene lost 5 bases, with 8 bases spanning the gap.

The J gene is TRBJ1-3, the V gene TRBV5-1, with 10 nucleotides matching TRBD1. The junction had 6 bases not matched to a gene; V was cut back by 4 bases and J by 2 bases. CDR3 length: 16 residues. CDR1 and CDR2 (germline): SGHRS, YFSETQ. The CDR3 nucleotides are TGCGCCAGCAGCGCGGCCGGGACAGGGGCTGGAAACACCATATATTTT. Residues: CASSAAGTGAGNTIYF.

J is TRBJ1-1 and V is TRBV28; 7 bases are shared with TRBD1. The trim removed 5 bases at V and 2 bases at J, leaving 11 bases unmatched. CDR1 and CDR2 (germline): MDHEN, SYDVKM. The CDR3 spans 16 residues. CDR3 residues: CASSPPQGVINTEAFF. The CDR3, as DNA: TGTGCCAGCAGTCCCCCTCAGGGGGTTATAAACACTGAAGCTTTCTTT.

The chain is built from TRBV14 and TRBJ2-1; TRBD1 is a possible D gene (6 bases). CDR1 is SGHDN and CDR2 is FVKESK in the germline V gene. The germline V and J ends were trimmed by 4 bases and 4 bases, with 14 bases remaining between them. The CDR3 consists of 15 residues. Here the CDR3 reads CASSPLGTQYNEQFF. The CDR3 DNA reads as TGTGCCAGCAGCCCGTTGGGGACACAATACAATGAGCAGTTCTTC.

This chain links TRBV25-1 with TRBJ2-5; maybe TRBD2 (5 bases). V was clipped by 8 bases and J by 5 bases, with 9 bases between them. The V gene's germline CDR1 is MGHDK and CDR2 SYGVNS. There are 11 residues in the CDR3. The CDR3 spells CASGPGETQYF. DNA of the CDR3: TGTGCCAGCGGACCGGGGGAGACCCAGTACTTC.

The chain recombines TRBV2 with TRBJ2-3; unclear D gene. Looked up from germline, CDR1 is SNHLY and CDR2 is FYNNEI. The V and J ends lost 4 bases and 1 base respectively, with 12 bases between them. There are 15 residues in the CDR3. The chain's CDR3 is CASSVRPRGTDTQYF. The CDR3 bases are TGTGCCAGCAGTGTCCGGCCTAGAGGCACAGATACGCAGTATTTT. The complete variable domain, with remaining parts taken from reference TRBV2 and TRBJ2-3, reads EPEVTQTPSHQVTQMGQEVILRCVPISNHLYFYWYRQILGQKVEFLVSFYNNEISEKSEIFDDQFSVERPDGSNFTLKIRSTKLEDSAMYFCASSVRPRGTDTQYFGPGTRLTVL.

The chain has TRBV5-1 and TRBJ1-1; 7 nucleotides agree with TRBD1. The CDR3 runs to 13 residues. Unmatched junction bases numbered 10, after V lost 4 bases and J lost 10 bases. The germline gives CDR1 SGHRS, CDR2 YFSETQ. In nucleotides, the CDR3 is TGCGCCAGCAGCGTTGGACAGGAGAGAACAGCTTTCTTT. Translation: CASSVGQERTAFF.